This paragraph covers one T cell receptor (beta chain) sequence. These data originate in a study of cytomegalovirus exposure and HLA in healthy donors. CDR1 is KGHSH, CDR2 LQKENI, per germline. The CDR3 covers 12 residues. V was trimmed by 3 bases and J by 8 bases, leaving 7 bases between them. The study ran its PCR with 60 Vbeta and 13 Jbeta primers. The table came from immunoSEQ multiplex PCR; TCRdb's copy has only in-frame clones and leaves some out. The data contain around 36,000 clones, just over 85% of them seen just once; the ten biggest clones take up 9.5% to 12%. The TCR comes from a woman aged 40 to 50 in good health and CMV-seropositive. Sequencing was carried out using PBMCs. The chain joins TRBV18 to TRBJ1-4; D is uncertain. Written as DNA, the CDR3 is TGTGCCAGCTCACCTAACTTCGAAAAACTGTTTTTT. Translation gives CASSPNFEKLFF.